This T cell receptor (beta chain) was sequenced in a study of post-analysis software for immune sequencing data. Background on the study: Included among the disease courses, which were recorded for the cohort, were relapsing-remitting, secondary progressive and progressive-relapsing multiple sclerosis. Study conclusions and caveats: Normalized Chao1 diversity in multiple sclerosis patients fell significantly below that of controls. The five TRBV segments detected at higher frequency in patients than in controls included TRBV5-6, TRBV5-1 and TRBV20-1.

CDR3 length: 16 residues. V gave up 3 bases and J gave up 0 bases, with 15 bases separating them. The germline V gene encodes CDR1 SNHLY and CDR2 FYNNEI. Unique molecular identifiers were built into the TCR beta cDNA libraries. T cells numbering 1 to 10 million yielded around 500,000 cDNA molecules. One entry per CDR3 protein, called by TCRdb with MiXCR from the PCR reads. The sample includes roughly 540,000 distinct CDR3 sequences, 30% to 40% of them seen just once. About this clonotype: Its antigen is unknown.

This TCR came from a girl between 2 and 17 years old with multiple sclerosis. The V and J genes are TRBV2 and TRBJ2-7; D perhaps matches TRBD1 (6 bases). Sequencing input: blood. This chain's CDR3 is CASSDDVGHNSYEQYF. Written as DNA, the CDR3 is TGTGCCAGCAGTGATGACGTGGGACACAACTCCTACGAGCAGTACTTC.